This is a list of T cell receptor beta chains from one sample in a study of blood T cell repertoires in COVID-19. Sequencing was performed with immunoSEQ multiplex PCR; in TCRdb, only in-frame clones are kept and a portion is missing. In the table there are about 400,000 clones, roughly 91% of which are singletons. Sequencing was done on a sample of PBMCs or T cells enriched from blood (not recorded which). These receptors were taken from a woman aged 25 to 39 who had recovered from COVID-19. Both conserved end residues are part of each CDR3. D genes are given only for firm matches. The size field is filled for only some rows; it gives once, few, many or a size class.

>TRBD2|TRBV6-4|.|TRBJ2-1
CASSELAGGVNEQFF
TGTGCCAGCAGTGAACTAGCGGGAGGGGTCAATGAGCAGTTCTTC
>TRBD2|TRBV6-2/TRBV6-3|once|TRBJ2-2
CASSETSENTGELFF
TGTGCCAGCAGTGAGACTAGCGAGAACACCGGGGAGCTGTTTTTT
>TRBD2|TRBV4-1|.|TRBJ2-1
CASSQEIRLAVNSYNEQFF
TGCGCCAGCAGCCAAGAAATTAGACTAGCGGTAAACTCCTACAATGAGCAGTTCTTC
>TRBD1|TRBV28|.|TRBJ2-1
CASRWGQGPNEQFF
TGTGCCAGCAGGTGGGGACAGGGGCCCAATGAGCAGTTCTTC
>.|TRBV19|once|TRBJ1-1
CASSPTGFPYWAFF
TGTGCCAGTAGTCCTACAGGGTTTCCGTACTGGGCTTTCTTT
>TRBD2|TRBV7-2|.|TRBJ2-3
CASSFEAGGTDTQYF
TGTGCCAGCAGCTTTGAGGCGGGGGGCACAGATACGCAGTATTTT
>TRBD1|TRBV5-1|.|TRBJ2-1
CASSLDRGTYNEQFF
TGCGCCAGCAGCTTGGACAGGGGAACCTACAATGAGCAGTTCTTC
>TRBD1|TRBV19|.|TRBJ2-1
CASSSQYRGEQFF
TGTGCCAGTAGTAGCCAGTACAGGGGTGAGCAGTTCTTC
>TRBD2|TRBV2|.|TRBJ2-1
CASSEFTLSGLAGGRGNEQFF
TGTGCCAGCAGTGAGTTTACCCTATCAGGACTAGCGGGAGGGCGCGGGAATGAGCAGTTCTTC
>.|TRBV28|.|TRBJ1-5
CASSSKRGWGQPQHF
TGTGCCAGCAGTTCAAAAAGGGGATGGGGTCAGCCCCAGCATTTT
>.|TRBV11-3|.|TRBJ2-1
CASSLGRQAGAHNEQFF
TGTGCCAGCAGCTTAGGGCGACAGGCGGGGGCCCACAATGAGCAGTTCTTC
>.|TRBV21-1|few|TRBJ1-6
CASSKGRGNSPLHF
TGTGCCAGCAGCAAGGGAAGGGGAAATTCACCCCTCCACTTT
>.|TRBV12-5|.|TRBJ1-1
CASAGSANTEAFF
TGTGCTAGTGCGGGATCAGCGAACACTGAAGCTTTCTTT
>TRBD1|TRBV28|.|TRBJ1-1
CASSLMQGALNTEAFF
TGTGCCAGCAGTTTAATGCAGGGGGCCTTGAACACTGAAGCTTTCTTT
>TRBD1|TRBV13|.|TRBJ2-7
CASSSRQGSYEQYF
TGTGCCAGCAGCTCGAGACAGGGGTCCTACGAGCAGTACTTC
>.|TRBV12-3/TRBV12-4|.|TRBJ2-7
CASSLTAGYEQYF
TGTGCCAGCAGTTTAACGGCGGGCTACGAGCAGTACTTC
>TRBD2|TRBV9|.|TRBJ2-7
CASSVGLAEQYEQYF
TGTGCCAGCAGCGTAGGGCTAGCGGAGCAGTACGAGCAGTACTTC
>TRBD1|TRBV11-2|.|TRBJ2-3
CASSVRQGPDTQYF
TGTGCCAGCAGCGTAAGACAGGGACCAGATACGCAGTATTTT
>TRBD2|TRBV28|.|TRBJ2-1
CASSFGGGSYNEQFF
TGTGCCAGCAGTTTTGGGGGGGGGTCCTACAATGAGCAGTTCTTC
>.|TRBV21-1|.|TRBJ2-7
CASSKPGTSGGREQYF
TGTGCCAGCAGCAAACCAGGGACTAGCGGGGGGCGGGAGCAGTACTTC
>.|TRBV19|.|TRBJ1-3
CASSTISSGNTIYF
TGTGCCAGTAGTACCATCAGCTCTGGAAACACCATATATTTT
>TRBD1|TRBV12-5|.|TRBJ2-7
CASGRDSYEQYF
TGTGCTAGTGGTCGGGACAGTTACGAGCAGTACTTC
>.|TRBV3-1/TRBV3-2|.|TRBJ2-5
CASSQAGKETQYF
TGTGCCAGCAGCCAAGCGGGGAAAGAGACCCAGTACTTC
>TRBD1|TRBV7-9|.|TRBJ1-2
CASSPGTGQGHYGYTF
TGTGCCAGCAGCCCGGGGACAGGACAGGGGCACTATGGCTACACCTTC
>TRBD1|TRBV28|.|TRBJ1-1
CASRDPGQGAPEAFF
TGTGCCAGCAGGGACCCGGGACAGGGGGCTCCTGAAGCTTTCTTT
>.|TRBV6-2/TRBV6-3|.|TRBJ2-1
CASSALGDSYNEQFF
TGTGCCAGCAGTGCTCTAGGGGATTCCTACAATGAGCAGTTCTTC
>TRBD2|TRBV7-2|.|TRBJ2-7
CASSLGTSGETYEQYF
TGTGCCAGCAGCCTCGGGACTAGCGGGGAGACCTACGAGCAGTACTTC
>.|TRBV5-6|once|TRBJ2-7
CASSPQGYEQYF
TGTGCCAGCAGCCCACAGGGTTACGAGCAGTACTTC
>.|TRBV5-6|.|TRBJ1-2
CASSLSPQGIDTF
TGTGCCAGCAGCCTAAGCCCCCAGGGTATAGACACCTTC
>.|TRBV7-8|.|TRBJ1-5
CASSPAQGPRQPQHF
TGTGCCAGCAGCCCGGCCCAGGGCCCCCGCCAGCCCCAGCATTTT
>.|TRBV7-7|.|TRBJ1-1
CASSQGVDSEAFF
TGTGCCAGCAGCCAAGGAGTAGACAGTGAAGCTTTCTTT
>.|TRBV27|.|TRBJ2-7
CASSLGQGPYEQYF
TGTGCCAGCAGTTTGGGGCAGGGCCCCTACGAGCAGTACTTC